The next 6 T cell receptor beta chains were all read from a single sample in a study of prognosis after radiotherapy for stage I lung cancer. Amplicons of TCR beta CDR3 were generated from genomic DNA by two-round multiplex PCR. Each TRBV and TRBJ gene had its own primer in the first PCR round. MiXCR was run by TCRdb on the multiplex PCR reads, yielding one entry per CDR3 protein. This sample has 25,000 to 30,000 distinct CDR3 sequences; about 41% occur once, and the top ten carry under 35%. The material was PBMCs, obtained before or after stereotactic body radiation therapy (not recorded which). The receptors originated from a donor aged 50 or older with non-small cell lung cancer.

A remark on this clonotype: It may be a read error: a sequence one base away is much more abundant. This rearrangement joins TRBV20-1 to TRBJ2-5; D perhaps matches TRBD1 (5 bases). Germline-derived CDR1 and CDR2 are DFQATT and SNEGSKA (reference sequence). This CDR3 has 15 residues. Deletions cut 5 bases from V and 6 bases from J, with 22 bases between. The CDR3 coding sequence is TGCAGTGCTGCCCTGGGGTTTTCAGGGTTGAAGACCCAGTACTTC. Translation: CSAALGFSGLKTQYF.

This clonotype was recorded many times. The V gene is TRBV7-8, the J gene TRBJ2-3, with 8 nucleotides matching TRBD2. The trim removed 6 bases at V and 2 bases at J, leaving 4 bases unmatched. Germline lookup yields CDR1 SGHVS and CDR2 FQNEAQ. This CDR3 has 14 amino acids. The CDR3 DNA sequence: TGTGCCAGCAGTTTTAGCGGGAACACAGATACGCAGTATTTT. Its translation: CASSFSGNTDTQYF. The full variable domain, with the rest looked up from reference TRBV7-8 and TRBJ2-3, is GAGVSQSPRYKVAKRGQDVALRCDPISGHVSLFWYQQALGQGPEFLTYFQNEAQLDKSGLPSDRFFAERPEGSVSTLKIQRTQQEDSAVYLCASSFSGNTDTQYFGPGTRLTVL.

This clonotype has at least ten counts. This chain connects TRBV19 to TRBJ2-7; 8 bases map to TRBD1. V dropped 9 bases and J dropped 0; count of bases not matched to a gene: 10. This CDR3 is built from 15 residues. CDR1 is LNHDA, CDR2 SQIVND, per germline (reference sequence). CDR3 in DNA: TGTGCCAGCGCACCCACAGGGGGAGTCTCCTACGAGCAGTACTTC. It translates to CASAPTGGVSYEQYF.

There are a few counts of this clonotype. This likely reflects a read error, since a far larger clone is one base away. The chain links TRBV6-4 to TRBJ2-3; the D gene is possibly TRBD1 (6 bases). Germline CDR1 MRHNA, CDR2 SNTAGT. The germline V and J ends were trimmed by 10 bases and 4 bases, with 15 bases remaining between them. The CDR3 consists of 13 residues. CDR3 bases: TGTGCCAATCAAGACAGGTCTTCAGATACGCAGTATTTT. This encodes CANQDRSSDTQYF.

As for this clonotype: Because the CDR3 is missing its conserved closing phenylalanine or tryptophan, this is likely a read error. The chain is built from TRBV6-2 or TRBV6-3 and TRBJ1-2; D is unclear. CDR1 is MNHEY, CDR2 SVGEGT, per germline. The CDR3 runs 13 residues. Trimming took 5 bases from V and 8 from J, leaving 15 bases between them. This chain's CDR3 is CASSEGGRVGYTI. The CDR3, as DNA: TGTGCCAGCAGTGAAGGAGGTAGGGTGGGCTACACCATC.

This sequence joins TRBV14 and TRBJ2-1; TRBD2 agrees at 11 bases. The V segment lost 6 bases and the J segment 5 bases; nucleotides outside the gene matches: 6. Germline CDR1 is SGHDN and CDR2 is FVKESK. The CDR3 totals 15 residues. The CDR3 sequence is CASRLPTSGDNEQFF. In DNA form, the CDR3 reads TGTGCCAGCAGGCTCCCGACTAGCGGGGACAATGAGCAGTTCTTC.